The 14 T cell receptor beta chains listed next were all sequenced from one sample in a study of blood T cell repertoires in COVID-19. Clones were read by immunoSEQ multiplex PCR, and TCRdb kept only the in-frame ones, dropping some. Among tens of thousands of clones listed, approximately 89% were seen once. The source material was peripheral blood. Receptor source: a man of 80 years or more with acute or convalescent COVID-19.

Here the CDR3 DNA reads TGTGCCAGCACCGCGGCCCCGGGTCGGTCTGAAGCTTTCTTT. This gives the protein CASTAAPGRSEAFF. The chain joins TRBV6-5 to TRBJ1-1; D not resolved. This CDR3 is built from 14 residues. V was cut by 7 bases and J by 6 bases, with 18 bases left in between. Germline CDR1 and CDR2: MNHEY and SVGAGI.

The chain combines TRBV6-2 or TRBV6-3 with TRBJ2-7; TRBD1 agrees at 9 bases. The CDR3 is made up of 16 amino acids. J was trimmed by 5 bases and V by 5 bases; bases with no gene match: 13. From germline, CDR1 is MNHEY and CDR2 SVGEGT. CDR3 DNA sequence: TGTGCCAGCAGTCCCCGAAGGGACAGGGATGGAAACGAGCAGTACTTC. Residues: CASSPRRDRDGNEQYF.

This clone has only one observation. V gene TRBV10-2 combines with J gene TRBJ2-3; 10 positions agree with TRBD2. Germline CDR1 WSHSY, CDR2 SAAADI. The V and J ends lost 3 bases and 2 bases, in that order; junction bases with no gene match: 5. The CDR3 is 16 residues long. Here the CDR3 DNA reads TGCGCCAGCAGTGATGTCACTAGCGGGGTCACAGATACGCAGTATTTT. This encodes CASSDVTSGVTDTQYF.

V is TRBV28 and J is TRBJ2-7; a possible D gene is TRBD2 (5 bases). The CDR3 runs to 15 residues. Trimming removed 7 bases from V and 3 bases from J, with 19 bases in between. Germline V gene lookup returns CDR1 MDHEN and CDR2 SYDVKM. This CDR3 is CASKTRGLPSYEQYF. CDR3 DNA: TGTGCCAGCAAAACTCGAGGACTTCCTAGCTACGAGCAGTACTTC.

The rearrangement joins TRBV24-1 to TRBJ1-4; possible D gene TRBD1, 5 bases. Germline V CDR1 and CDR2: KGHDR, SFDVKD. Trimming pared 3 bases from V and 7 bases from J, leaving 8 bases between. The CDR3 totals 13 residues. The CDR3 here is CATSDPGGEKLFF. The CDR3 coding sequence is TGTGCCACCAGTGATCCGGGGGGTGAAAAACTGTTTTTT.

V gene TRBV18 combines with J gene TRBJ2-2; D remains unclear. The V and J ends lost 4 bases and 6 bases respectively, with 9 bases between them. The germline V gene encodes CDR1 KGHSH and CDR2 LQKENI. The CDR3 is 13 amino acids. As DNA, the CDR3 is TGTGCCAGCTCACTAAACAACCCCGGGGAGCTGTTTTTT. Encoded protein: CASSLNNPGELFF. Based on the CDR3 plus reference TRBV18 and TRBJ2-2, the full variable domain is NAGVMQNPRHLVRRRGQEARLRCSPMKGHSHVYWYRQLPEEGLKFMVYLQKENIIDESGMPKERFSAEFPKEGPSILRIQQVVRGDSAAYFCASSLNNPGELFFGEGSRLTVL.

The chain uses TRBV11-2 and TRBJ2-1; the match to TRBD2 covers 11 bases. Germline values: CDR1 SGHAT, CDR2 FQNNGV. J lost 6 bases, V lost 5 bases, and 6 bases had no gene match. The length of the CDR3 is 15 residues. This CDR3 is CASSPTSGRGNEQFF. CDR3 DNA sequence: TGTGCCAGCAGCCCAACTAGCGGGAGAGGCAATGAGCAGTTCTTC.

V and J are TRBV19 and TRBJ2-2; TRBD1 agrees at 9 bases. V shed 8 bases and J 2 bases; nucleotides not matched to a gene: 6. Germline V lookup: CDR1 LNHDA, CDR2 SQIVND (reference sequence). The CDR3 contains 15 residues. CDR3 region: CASHRTGDNTGELFF. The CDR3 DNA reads TGTGCCAGTCATCGGACAGGGGACAACACCGGGGAGCTGTTTTTT.

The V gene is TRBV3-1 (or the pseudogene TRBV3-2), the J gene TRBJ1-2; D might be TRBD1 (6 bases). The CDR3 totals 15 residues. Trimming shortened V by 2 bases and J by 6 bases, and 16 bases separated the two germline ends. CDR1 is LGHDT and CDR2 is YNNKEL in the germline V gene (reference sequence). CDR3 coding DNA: TGTGCCAGCAGCCAATCGACAGGATCTGTCAATGGCTACACCTTC. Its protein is CASSQSTGSVNGYTF.

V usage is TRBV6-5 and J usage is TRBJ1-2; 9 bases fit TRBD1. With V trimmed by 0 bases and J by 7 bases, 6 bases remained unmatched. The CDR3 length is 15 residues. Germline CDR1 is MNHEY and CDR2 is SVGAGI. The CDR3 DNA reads TGTGCCAGCAGTTACTCAGGGACAGGGTACCCTGGCTACACCTTC. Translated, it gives CASSYSGTGYPGYTF.

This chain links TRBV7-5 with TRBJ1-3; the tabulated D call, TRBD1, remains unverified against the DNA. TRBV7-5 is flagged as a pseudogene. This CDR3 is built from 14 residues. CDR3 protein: CVRSVLQGRNTIYF. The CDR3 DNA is TGTGTCAGAAGCGTTTTACAGGGGAGAAACACCATATATTTT.

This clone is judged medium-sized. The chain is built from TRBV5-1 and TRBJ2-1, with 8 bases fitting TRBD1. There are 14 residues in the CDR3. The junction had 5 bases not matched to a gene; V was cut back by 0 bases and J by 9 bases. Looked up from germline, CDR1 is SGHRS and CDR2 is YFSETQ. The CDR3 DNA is TGCGCCAGCAGCTTGGGACAGGGGCTCGTTGAGCAGTTCTTC. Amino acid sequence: CASSLGQGLVEQFF.

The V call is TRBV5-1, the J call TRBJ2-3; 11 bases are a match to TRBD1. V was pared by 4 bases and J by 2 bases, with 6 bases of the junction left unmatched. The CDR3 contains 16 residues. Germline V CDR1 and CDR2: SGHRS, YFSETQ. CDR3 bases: TGCGCCAGCAGCCGGGGGACAGGGGGATTCACAGATACGCAGTATTTT. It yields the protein CASSRGTGGFTDTQYF.

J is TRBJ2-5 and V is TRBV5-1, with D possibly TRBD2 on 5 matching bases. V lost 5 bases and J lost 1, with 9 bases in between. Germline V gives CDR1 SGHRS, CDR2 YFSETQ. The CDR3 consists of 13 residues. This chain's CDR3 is CASRQGSQETQYF. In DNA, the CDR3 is TGCGCCAGCAGACAAGGGAGCCAAGAGACCCAGTACTTC.